Listed below are T cell receptor beta chains from one sample, sequenced in a study of T cell responses to AZD1222 COVID-19 vaccine. Data came from immunoSEQ multiplex PCR; TCRdb stores just in-frame clones and leaves some out. This table has around 110,000 clones, 70% to 90% appearing once. The sequences come from peripheral blood, collected on day 0 of MenACWY control vaccination. Receptor source: an adult in good health. The CDR3 runs from the conserved cysteine through the conserved F or W. D genes are given only for firm matches. Size is omitted from some rows. Given values are once, few, many or a class for expanded clones.

d_gene,v_gene,abundance,j_gene,CDR3aa,CDR3nt
NA,TRBV11-2,NA,TRBJ2-7,CASNRQPPYEQYF,TGTGCCAGCAACCGGCAACCTCCCTACGAGCAGTACTTC
NA,TRBV12-3/TRBV12-4,NA,TRBJ2-1,CASSLGFSDEQFF,TGTGCCAGCAGTTTAGGCTTTAGCGATGAGCAGTTCTTC
NA,TRBV5-1,NA,TRBJ2-4,CASSLTDSLRGIAKNIQYF,TGCGCCAGCAGCTTGACGGACAGCCTAAGGGGGATAGCCAAAAACATTCAGTACTTC
NA,TRBV28,NA,TRBJ1-1,CASWENTEAFF,TGTGCCAGCTGGGAGAACACTGAAGCTTTCTTT
NA,TRBV27,NA,TRBJ2-7,CASSLKPFYEQYF,TGTGCCAGCAGCCTAAAACCTTTTTACGAGCAGTACTTC
TRBD2,TRBV28,NA,TRBJ2-3,CASRIGTSGGVDTQYF,TGTGCCAGCAGGATAGGGACTAGCGGGGGGGTAGATACGCAGTATTTT
NA,TRBV3-1/TRBV3-2,NA,TRBJ2-2,CASSQWENTGELFF,TGTGCCAGCAGCCAATGGGAGAACACCGGGGAGCTGTTTTTT
NA,TRBV7-2,NA,TRBJ1-2,CASSLSGKGFYGYTF,TGTGCCAGCAGCTTAAGTGGCAAGGGGTTTTATGGCTACACCTTC
TRBD1,TRBV4-1,NA,TRBJ1-2,CASSQDDRAYYGYTF,TGCGCCAGCAGCCAAGATGACAGGGCCTACTATGGCTACACCTTC
NA,TRBV20-1,NA,TRBJ1-1,CSASRRDTEAFF,TGCAGTGCTAGTCGGCGAGACACTGAAGCTTTCTTT
NA,TRBV4-1,NA,TRBJ1-2,CASSQSTGNPRYGYTF,TGCGCCAGCAGCCAGAGTACAGGGAATCCGAGGTATGGCTACACCTTC
NA,TRBV2,few,TRBJ2-6,CASDSGTPSGANVLTF,TGTGCCAGCGATTCCGGTACCCCTTCTGGGGCCAACGTCCTGACTTTC
TRBD2,TRBV5-4,NA,TRBJ2-3,CASSLIAGAGTDTQYF,TGTGCCAGCAGCTTAATAGCGGGGGCTGGCACAGATACGCAGTATTTT
TRBD1,TRBV28,NA,TRBJ1-1,CASSLSLGQVSEAFF,TGTGCCAGCAGTTTATCCCTGGGACAGGTTTCTGAAGCTTTCTTT
NA,TRBV5-1,NA,TRBJ2-1,CASSNTVPSYNEQFF,TGCGCCAGCAGCAACACAGTACCTTCCTACAATGAGCAGTTCTTC
TRBD1,TRBV2,NA,TRBJ1-4,CATSRGQGGYEKLFF,TGTGCCACCTCCCGGGGGCAAGGGGGCTATGAAAAACTGTTTTTT
NA,TRBV6-6,NA,TRBJ1-2,CASKAGAGLYGYTF,TGTGCCAGCAAGGCCGGGGCAGGACTGTATGGCTACACCTTC
NA,TRBV21-1,NA,TRBJ2-7,CASTSRDRPSYEQYF,TGTGCCAGCACCTCCCGGGACAGGCCTTCCTACGAGCAGTACTTC
TRBD1,TRBV11-2,NA,TRBJ2-7,CASSLRDRAYEQYF,TGTGCCAGCAGCTTAAGGGACAGGGCCTACGAGCAGTACTTC
TRBD2,TRBV3-1/TRBV3-2,once,TRBJ2-3,CASSQDPSLGRLAVTDTQYF,TGTGCCAGCAGCCAAGATCCCTCCCTGGGGAGACTAGCGGTCACAGATACGCAGTATTTT
TRBD2,TRBV7-3,NA,TRBJ2-5,CASSRTSGGSLETQYF,TGTGCCAGCAGCCGGACTAGCGGGGGGAGTTTGGAGACCCAGTACTTC
TRBD1,TRBV10-2,once,TRBJ1-4,CASRHPGQGDEKLFF,TGCGCCAGCAGACACCCGGGACAGGGAGATGAAAAACTGTTTTTT
NA,TRBV11-2,NA,TRBJ2-1,CASSLGQGILSEQFF,TGTGCCAGCAGCTTGGGTCAGGGGATCTTAAGTGAGCAGTTCTTC
NA,TRBV7-9,NA,TRBJ1-3,CASSPQGNTIYF,TGTGCCAGCAGCCCACAGGGAAACACCATATATTTT
NA,TRBV2,few,TRBJ2-1,CASKGLTVVGGVNEQFF,TGTGCCAGCAAGGGACTGACGGTTGTGGGGGGTGTGAATGAGCAGTTCTTC
NA,TRBV28,NA,TRBJ1-3,CASSRLTGPGVGNTIYF,TGTGCCAGCAGTCGTTTGACAGGACCGGGGGTTGGAAACACCATATATTTT
NA,TRBV27,NA,TRBJ2-4,CASSPGGANIQYF,TGTGCCAGCAGTCCCGGCGGGGCAAACATTCAGTACTTC
NA,TRBV3-1/TRBV3-2,NA,TRBJ1-6,CASSQVQNNSPLHF,TGTGCCAGCAGCCAAGTCCAGAATAATTCACCCCTCCACTTT
NA,TRBV25-1,NA,TRBJ1-1,CASSETGSLNTEAFF,TGTGCCAGCAGTGAGACCGGCAGTTTGAACACTGAAGCTTTCTTT
NA,TRBV2,few,TRBJ1-2,CASRTPKWGYTF,TGTGCCAGCAGGACTCCGAAGTGGGGCTACACCTTC
TRBD1,TRBV3-1/TRBV3-2,NA,TRBJ1-1,CASSPLTGITFF,TGTGCCAGCAGCCCGCTGACAGGGATTACTTTCTTT
NA,TRBV6-4,once,TRBJ2-1,CASSATRGFRGNEQFF,TGTGCCAGCAGTGCCACGAGGGGGTTCAGGGGTAATGAGCAGTTCTTC
TRBD2,TRBV19,NA,TRBJ2-7,CASSPGGLTYEQYF,TGTGCCAGTAGTCCGGGGGGGCTAACCTACGAGCAGTACTTC
TRBD2,TRBV7-2,NA,TRBJ2-7,CASSLNGARGGLYEQYF,TGTGCCAGCAGCTTAAACGGGGCACGGGGGGGCCTCTACGAGCAGTACTTC
NA,TRBV3-1/TRBV3-2,NA,TRBJ2-2,CASSQRGTGELFF,TGTGCCAGCAGCCAAAGGGGGACCGGGGAGCTGTTTTTT
NA,TRBV5-1,NA,TRBJ1-6,CASSLSRGDSPLHF,TGCGCCAGCAGCTTAAGCAGGGGAGATTCACCCCTCCACTTT
NA,TRBV19,NA,TRBJ1-1,CASSITVDDTEAFF,TGTGCCAGTAGTATTACCGTCGATGACACTGAAGCTTTCTTT
NA,TRBV5-1,NA,TRBJ2-7,CASSFPGTNNEQYF,TGCGCCAGCAGCTTTCCAGGGACGAACAACGAGCAGTACTTC
TRBD1,TRBV19,NA,TRBJ2-1,CASSGTGGPLHNEQFF,TGTGCCAGTAGTGGAACAGGGGGGCCCCTTCACAATGAGCAGTTCTTC